This paragraph covers one TCR beta chain sequence. Its matching antigen is unknown. This sample stems from a study of cytomegalovirus exposure and HLA in healthy donors. Study-level points and caveats: Specificity for CMV antigens was confirmed in vitro for a few of the CMV-associated chains. CMV serostatus stood as the only immune exposure information on hand.

In the PCR, 60 Vbeta and 13 Jbeta primers were used. Per the authors' pipeline: Counted up in a later analysis, unique TCR beta chains came to about 80 million, with around 11 million shared. Only in-frame clones appear in the TCRdb table, and some are missing; sequencing was by immunoSEQ multiplex PCR. V and J calls and clone size are those listed in that table; D and trimming were worked out from the DNA. The data contain more than 110,000 clones, nearly 80% of them singletons. The sequenced sample consisted of PBMCs. This TCR was recovered from a male donor in good health and CMV-seronegative.

The CDR3 DNA is TGTGCCAGCAGCTCGACGTCGACAGGGTTAGTATCCTACGAGCAGTACTTC. Its protein product is CASSSTSTGLVSYEQYF. V and J are TRBV7-2 and TRBJ2-7; 7 nucleotides align to TRBD1. J lost 1 base, V lost 4 bases, and 13 bases had no gene match. Germline V lookup: CDR1 SGHTA, CDR2 FQGNSA. This CDR3 is 17 amino acids long.